Listed here is a single TCR beta chain. The data were obtained in a study of esophageal squamous cell carcinoma under preoperative chemotherapy. The CDR3 is 16 amino acids. Trimming left V 6 bases short and J 3 bases short, with 19 bases between. Time point given: after preoperative PTX-NDP chemotherapy. In TCRdb, the PCR reads were re-called with MiXCR into one record per CDR3 protein. The table records about 20,000 distinct CDR3 sequences, under 60% of them present only once. The rearrangement uses TRBV12-3 or TRBV12-4 and TRBJ2-3; D perhaps matches TRBD1 (6 bases). The sequence was obtained from a human donor with esophageal squamous cell carcinoma. The donor label of this sample is uncertain. Collection of the sample occurred from a patient given preoperative chemotherapy. CDR3 sequence: CASSLDRFTGTDTQYF. As DNA, the CDR3 is TGTGCCAGCAGCTTGGACCGATTTACAGGGACAGATACGCAGTATTTT.